One T cell receptor beta chain is described in this entry. Its target is not known. V trimming: 1 base; J trimming: 4 bases; junction bases outside the gene matches: 4. This CDR3 comprises 15 residues. In germline, CDR1 is KGHSH, CDR2 LQKENI. The data were taken from a study of long-term antiretroviral therapy in people with HIV. General study points: Subsequent to ART, diversity was augmented yet persisted below that of transplant donor controls. The range of CDR3 lengths in HIV repertoires proved narrower than that found in controls.

At survey level, the immunoSEQ assay was run in its v3.0 version. The assay was immunoSEQ multiplex PCR, and TCRdb's table has in-frame clones only and misses some. The sample carries 32,000 or so clones, about 90% recorded once. The receptor's source is a man aged 45-65 years with HIV. This rearrangement joins TRBV18 to TRBJ2-1, with 7 bases aligning to TRBD2. Specimen: unsorted PBMCs, collected 3.2 years before starting antiretroviral therapy. The CDR3 reads CASSPQREDYNEQFF. The DNA of the CDR3 is TGTGCCAGCTCACCACAACGGGAGGATTACAATGAGCAGTTCTTC.